This T cell receptor beta chain was retrieved from a study of T cells in Graves' hyperthyroidism and ophthalmopathy. This clonotype showed up many times. Researchers amplified the TCR beta CDR3 regions from RNA transcripts. A set of HTBI primers served as the primers for a first-round RT-PCR of the TCR CDR3. Using its own MiXCR run on the multiplex PCR reads, TCRdb lists one record per CDR3 protein. The sample lists 470,000 or so distinct CDR3 sequences, 20% to 25% occurring once. What was sequenced was blood. The source is a man younger than 35 with Graves' hyperthyroidism.

The chain's CDR3 is CASSLGLAGVAETQYF. DNA of the CDR3: TGTGCCAGCAGTCTCGGACTAGCGGGAGTTGCAGAGACCCAGTACTTC. This chain links TRBV11-1 with TRBJ2-5, with 13 bases lining up with TRBD2. The CDR3 consists of 16 residues. Germline CDR1 is SGHAT and CDR2 is FQDESV (reference sequence). Germline trimming cut 6 bases from V and 4 bases from J; bases unmatched to any gene: 8. Full variable domain (outside the CDR3, taken from reference TRBV11-1 and TRBJ2-5): EAEVAQSPRYKITEKSQAVAFWCDPISGHATLYWYRQILGQGPELLVQFQDESVVDDSQLPKDRFSAERLKGVDSTLKIQPAELGDSAMYLCASSLGLAGVAETQYFGPGTRLLVL.